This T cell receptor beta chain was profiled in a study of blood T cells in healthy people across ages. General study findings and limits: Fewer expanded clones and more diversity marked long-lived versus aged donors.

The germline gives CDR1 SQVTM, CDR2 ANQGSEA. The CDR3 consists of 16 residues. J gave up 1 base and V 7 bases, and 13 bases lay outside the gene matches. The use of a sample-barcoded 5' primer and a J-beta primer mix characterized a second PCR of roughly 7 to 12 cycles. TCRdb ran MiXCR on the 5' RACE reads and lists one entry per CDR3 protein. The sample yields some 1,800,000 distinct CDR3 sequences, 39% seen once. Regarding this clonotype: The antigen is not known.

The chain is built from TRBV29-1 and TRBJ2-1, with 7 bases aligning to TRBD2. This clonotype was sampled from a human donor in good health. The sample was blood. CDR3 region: CSAPVPGGVSYNEQFF. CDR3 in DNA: TGCAGCGCCCCTGTGCCGGGAGGCGTGTCCTACAATGAGCAGTTCTTC.